The TCR beta chain under discussion was sequenced for a study of shared clonotypes between healthy human individuals. Study observations and caveats: Genetic and exposure-history diversity was limited by the few donors.

The sequencing of unsorted PBMC DNA took place on ten immunoSEQ deep assay plates. The repertoire was sequenced with immunoSEQ multiplex PCR; TCRdb's copy has only in-frame clones and lacks some. The sample contains fewer than 600,000 clones, 79% of which appear only once. About this clone itself: Its antigen is currently unknown.

Germline CDR1 reads LNHDA; CDR2 reads SQIVND (reference sequence). This CDR3 is 15 amino acids long. With 4 bases removed from V and 3 bases from J, the gap between germline ends came to 14 bases. The gene calls are TRBV19 and TRBJ2-3; D perhaps matches TRBD2 (6 bases). The sequence was collected from a woman in her thirties or forties in good health. Some clones in this sample may be carry-over from other donors' samples. The sequenced material came from PBMCs. The chain's CDR3 is CASSTGVVSTDTQYF. For the CDR3, the DNA is TGTGCCAGTAGTACGGGGGTTGTTTCTACAGATACGCAGTATTTT.